These 30 T cell receptor beta chains were sequenced from one sample in a study of shared clonotypes between healthy human individuals. Produced via immunoSEQ multiplex PCR; TCRdb's table is partial and in-frame only. The sample holds roughly 500,000 clones, about 96% seen once. Sequencing input: naive CD4+ T cells sorted from blood. Documented subset: CD45RA+ positively selected. The receptors stem from a young woman in good health.

The V and J genes are TRBV6-1 and TRBJ2-5, with 8 bases aligning to TRBD1. The V segment lost 6 bases and the J segment 2 bases; nucleotides outside the gene matches: 8. From germline, CDR1 is MNHNS and CDR2 SASEGT. The CDR3 has 15 amino acids. Here the CDR3 reads CASRIRDRRQETQYF. Here the CDR3 DNA reads TGTGCCAGCAGGATCCGGGACAGGCGACAAGAGACCCAGTACTTC.

This chain uses TRBV29-1 with TRBJ2-3, with 13 bases matching TRBD2. Germline V gives CDR1 SQVTM, CDR2 ANQGSEA. The CDR3 is made up of 19 amino acids. Trimming removed 5 bases from V and 1 base from J; junction bases left unmatched: 15. The CDR3 nucleotides read TGCAGCGTTCGACGGAGGACTAGCGGGAGCTCCAAGGGCACAGATACGCAGTATTTT. Protein sequence: CSVRRRTSGSSKGTDTQYF.

V gene TRBV28 combines with J gene TRBJ1-4; no definite D call. The germline V gene has CDR1 MDHEN and CDR2 SYDVKM. The CDR3 loop spans 15 amino acids. V lost 8 bases and J lost 3, with 16 bases in between. CDR3 loop: CASGISSAANEKLFF. CDR3 bases: TGTGCCAGCGGGATAAGTTCGGCGGCTAATGAAAAACTGTTTTTT.

The chain links TRBV27 to TRBJ2-3; no clear D. The CDR3 has 13 amino acids. The germline CDR1 and CDR2 sequences are MNHEY and SMNVEV (reference sequence). The germline V and J ends were trimmed by 5 bases and 5 bases, with 11 bases remaining between them. For the CDR3, the DNA is TGTGCCAGCAGTCTTCGGGCGCAAGATACGCAGTATTTT. This translates into CASSLRAQDTQYF.

The genes are TRBV28 and TRBJ2-7, with unresolved D. CDR3 length equals 12 residues. The ends were cut back, 2 bases at V and 4 bases at J, with 6 bases in the middle. Germline CDR1 and CDR2: MDHEN and SYDVKM. CDR3: CASSLPQYEQYF. The CDR3 DNA reads as TGTGCCAGCAGTTTACCGCAGTACGAGCAGTACTTC. Filled out from reference TRBV28 and TRBJ2-7, the complete variable domain reads DVKVTQSSRYLVKRTGEKVFLECVQDMDHENMFWYRQDPGLGLRLIYFSYDVKMKEKGDIPEGYSVSREKKERFSLILESASTNQTSMYLCASSLPQYEQYFGPGTRLTVT.

The CDR3 DNA follows: TGTGCCAGCAGTTTATTGACTAGCATGATAAGGGAGCAGTACTTC. This gives the protein CASSLLTSMIREQYF. J is TRBJ2-7 and V is TRBV27; TRBD2 matches at 7 bases. The length of the CDR3 is 15 residues. Germline V CDR1 and CDR2: MNHEY, SMNVEV (reference sequence). V gave up 1 base and J gave up 7 bases; unmatched junction bases: 10.

This chain connects TRBV15 to TRBJ1-4; D unresolved. CDR1 and CDR2 from the germline V gene are LNHNV and YYDKDF (reference sequence). This CDR3 has 12 amino acids. The ends were cut back, 3 bases at V and 4 bases at J, with 3 bases in the middle. The CDR3 DNA follows: TGTGCCACCAGCAGGCATAATGAAAAACTGTTTTTT. Translation gives CATSRHNEKLFF. The full variable domain, rest sourced from reference TRBV15 and TRBJ1-4, is DAMVIQNPRYQVTQFGKPVTLSCSQTLNHNVMYWYQQKSSQAPKLLFHYYDKDFNNEADTPDNFQSRRPNTSFCFLDIRSPGLGDTAMYLCATSRHNEKLFFGSGTQLSVL.

The chain is built from TRBV7-8 and TRBJ2-3, with 8 bases lining up with TRBD2. The J segment lost 4 bases and the V segment lost 5 bases, leaving 11 bases of the junction unmatched. CDR3 length: 16 amino acids. Per germline, CDR1 SGHVS and CDR2 FQNEAQ. The CDR3 protein is CASSPPPAGVPDTQYF. DNA of the CDR3: TGTGCCAGCAGCCCGCCCCCAGCGGGAGTACCAGATACGCAGTATTTT.

The chain combines TRBV19 with TRBJ2-7; 8 nucleotides match TRBD2. The CDR3 is 16 residues long. With 0 bases clipped from V and 3 bases from J, the junction kept 7 bases outside the gene matches. Germline CDR1 reads LNHDA; CDR2 reads SQIVND (reference sequence). CDR3 loop: CASSIDKLAGVYEQYF. CDR3 coding DNA: TGTGCCAGTAGTATAGATAAGCTAGCGGGTGTCTACGAGCAGTACTTC.

The rearrangement links TRBV5-1 to TRBJ2-1; TRBD2 matches at 7 bases. Per the germline V gene, CDR1 is SGHRS and CDR2 is YFSETQ. With V trimmed by 0 bases and J by 9 bases, 12 bases remained unmatched. The CDR3 is 16 residues long. The CDR3 here is CASSLAGGGPFSEQFF. The CDR3 DNA sequence: TGCGCCAGCAGCTTGGCCGGGGGAGGGCCATTTAGTGAGCAGTTCTTC.

This chain joins TRBV5-1 and TRBJ2-7; D possibly corresponds to TRBD1 (5 bases). This CDR3 has 13 amino acids. Trimming pared 0 bases from V and 3 bases from J, leaving 7 bases between. Germline CDR1 reads SGHRS; CDR2 reads YFSETQ. The CDR3 protein is CASSLAQDYEQYF. In nucleotides, the CDR3 is TGCGCCAGCAGCTTGGCACAGGACTACGAGCAGTACTTC. Filled out from reference TRBV5-1 and TRBJ2-7, the complete variable domain reads KAGVTQTPRYLIKTRGQQVTLSCSPISGHRSVSWYQQTPGQGLQFLFEYFSETQRNKGNFPGRFSGRQFSNSRSEMNVSTLELGDSALYLCASSLAQDYEQYFGPGTRLTVT.

About this clone itself: Other DNA sequences from this sample encode an identical CDR3 as well. The rearrangement uses TRBV27 and TRBJ1-1, with unresolved D. There are 13 residues in the CDR3. Germline V gene sequence: CDR1 MNHEY, CDR2 SMNVEV (reference sequence). V lost 3 bases to trimming and J lost 1 base, with 6 bases between them. The CDR3 loop reads CASSLRENTEAFF. CDR3 coding DNA: TGTGCCAGCAGTTTGCGGGAGAACACTGAAGCTTTCTTT.

The chain combines TRBV5-4 with TRBJ2-5, with TRBD2 as a possible D gene (6 bases). The germline V and J ends were trimmed by 3 bases and 3 bases, with 21 bases remaining between them. The CDR3 covers 17 residues. In germline, CDR1 is SGHNT, CDR2 YYREEE (reference sequence). The CDR3 here is CASSSLVGGALEETQYF. The CDR3 DNA sequence: TGTGCCAGCAGCTCCTTGGTAGGCGGGGCCCTCGAAGAGACCCAGTACTTC. Drawing the rest from reference TRBV5-4 and TRBJ2-5, the complete variable domain is ETGVTQSPTHLIKTRGQQVTLRCSSQSGHNTVSWYQQALGQGPQFIFQYYREEENGRGNFPPRFSGLQFPNYSSELNVNALELDDSALYLCASSSLVGGALEETQYFGPGTRLLVL.

The J gene is TRBJ1-3, the V gene TRBV5-5; 7 bases are shared with TRBD1. The V gene end was trimmed by 4 bases and the J gene end by 4 bases; junction bases not matched to a gene: 2. Germline V CDR1 and CDR2: SGHKS, YYEKEE (reference sequence). The CDR3 has 13 residues. The CDR3 region has the DNA TGTGCCAGCAGCAGACAGGGAGGAAACACCATATATTTT. Translation gives CASSRQGGNTIYF.

Points on this clone: One end of the junction varies from germline; a read error may be responsible. The gene calls are TRBV20-1 and TRBJ2-7; TRBD2 aligns across 7 bases. Germline-derived CDR1 and CDR2 are DFQATT and SNEGSKA (reference sequence). The CDR3 contains 11 residues. The CDR3 loop reads CSAKATGTISF. In nucleotides, the CDR3 is TGCAGTGCGAAAGCTACCGGGACTATTTCCTTC.

V gene TRBV7-2 combines with J gene TRBJ2-1; 8 bases agree with TRBD2. CDR3 length: 16 amino acids. V gave up 5 bases and J gave up 2 bases; unmatched junction bases: 8. Germline CDR1 reads SGHTA; CDR2 reads FQGNSA. This chain's CDR3 is CASSPRAGAPYNEQFF. In nucleotides, the CDR3 is TGTGCCAGCAGCCCACGAGCGGGAGCACCCTACAATGAGCAGTTCTTC.

The CDR3 sequence is CASNSGTSGRRSYNEQFF. As DNA, the CDR3 is TGTGCCAGCAACTCCGGGACTAGCGGGAGAAGGTCCTACAATGAGCAGTTCTTC. The gene calls are TRBV7-9 and TRBJ2-1, with 14 positions matching TRBD2. Trimming took 7 bases from V and 1 from J; bases not matched to a gene: 9. The CDR3 is 18 residues long. CDR1 is SEHNR and CDR2 is FQNEAQ in the germline V gene (reference sequence).

The V call is TRBV28, the J call TRBJ2-7; 7 bases line up with TRBD2. Germline CDR1 and CDR2: MDHEN and SYDVKM. The V segment lost 2 bases and the J segment 5 bases; nucleotides outside the gene matches: 3. The CDR3 covers 13 residues. The chain's CDR3 is CASSLGGVNEQYF. CDR3 sequence (DNA): TGTGCCAGCAGTTTAGGGGGGGTAAACGAGCAGTACTTC.

This clone was recorded only once. This rearrangement joins TRBV19 to TRBJ2-1; D is unclear. The ends were cut back, 3 bases at V and 0 bases at J, with 12 bases in the middle. Germline lookup yields CDR1 LNHDA and CDR2 SQIVND (reference sequence). The CDR3 has 16 residues. In DNA, the CDR3 is TGTGCCAGTAGTATCCCGACGAGGAGCTCCTACAATGAGCAGTTCTTC. This translates into CASSIPTRSSYNEQFF. The entire variable domain, with the rest obtained from reference TRBV19 and TRBJ2-1, is as follows: DGGITQSPKYLFRKEGQNVTLSCEQNLNHDAMYWYRQDPGQGLRLIYYSQIVNDFQKGDIAEGYSVSREKKESFPLTVTSAQKNPTAFYLCASSIPTRSSYNEQFFGPGTRLTVL.

A note on this clone: Distinct nucleotide sequences in the sample also encode this CDR3. The chain uses TRBV5-1 and TRBJ2-1, with 9 bases identical to TRBD2. With 2 bases clipped from V and 2 bases from J, the junction kept 2 bases outside the gene matches. Per germline, CDR1 SGHRS and CDR2 YFSETQ. This CDR3 is built from 15 residues. CDR3 residues: CASSFSSGAYNEQFF. The CDR3 nucleotides are TGCGCCAGCAGCTTTTCTAGCGGGGCCTACAATGAGCAGTTCTTC.

This rearrangement joins TRBV5-1 to TRBJ2-3; TRBD2 matches 9 bases. The CDR3 spans 15 residues. Germline values: CDR1 SGHRS, CDR2 YFSETQ. The V segment lost 0 bases and the J segment 1 base; nucleotides outside the gene matches: 0. The CDR3, as DNA: TGCGCCAGCAGCTTGGGGACTAGCGGCACAGATACGCAGTATTTT. Residues: CASSLGTSGTDTQYF. Full variable domain (remainder filled in from reference TRBV5-1 and TRBJ2-3): KAGVTQTPRYLIKTRGQQVTLSCSPISGHRSVSWYQQTPGQGLQFLFEYFSETQRNKGNFPGRFSGRQFSNSRSEMNVSTLELGDSALYLCASSLGTSGTDTQYFGPGTRLTVL.

As DNA, the CDR3 is TGTGCCAGCAGTGAGGAGGACACTGAAGCTTTCTTT. It translates to CASSEEDTEAFF. The V call is TRBV2, the J call TRBJ1-1; D gene uncertain. The CDR3 has 12 amino acids. Trimming took off 3 bases at V and 3 bases at J, with 5 bases between the two ends. Per germline, CDR1 SNHLY and CDR2 FYNNEI.

The chain links TRBV5-6 to TRBJ2-7, with TRBD2 identical over 12 bases. Per the germline V gene, CDR1 is SGHDT and CDR2 is YYEEEE. Unmatched junction bases numbered 3, after V lost 4 bases and J lost 4 bases. This CDR3 spans 14 amino acids. The CDR3 DNA follows: TGTGCCAGCAGCCGAACTAGCGGGAGGTACGAGCAGTACTTC. Amino acids: CASSRTSGRYEQYF.

The genes are TRBV18 and TRBJ2-1; D not certain. The V end lost 6 bases, the J end lost 7 bases, and 10 bases lay between the germline ends. Per germline, CDR1 KGHSH and CDR2 LQKENI. The length of the CDR3 is 12 residues. The CDR3 DNA is TGTGCCAGCTCCACGAGTATAAATGAGCAGTTCTTC. Amino acids: CASSTSINEQFF.

This rearrangement joins TRBV11-3 to TRBJ2-1; D is undetermined. V was pared by 5 bases and J by 8 bases, with 13 bases between. Germline V gene sequence: CDR1 SGHNT, CDR2 YENEEA. The CDR3 is 13 amino acids. The CDR3 here is CASSPGSRDEQFF. The CDR3 coding sequence is TGTGCCAGCAGCCCCGGTTCTAGGGATGAGCAGTTCTTC.

The V gene is TRBV5-1, the J gene TRBJ1-2, with TRBD1 matching 8 bases. Looked up from germline, CDR1 is SGHRS and CDR2 is YFSETQ. The CDR3 extends over 13 amino acids. Trimming took 3 bases from V and 4 from J; bases not matched to a gene: 2. This chain's CDR3 is CASSSQGGYGYTF. The CDR3, as DNA: TGCGCCAGCAGCTCACAGGGGGGCTATGGCTACACCTTC.

The rearrangement uses TRBV5-1 and TRBJ2-2; 10 nucleotides agree with TRBD1. The length of the CDR3 is 15 residues. Germline-derived CDR1 and CDR2 are SGHRS and YFSETQ. V was clipped by 3 bases and J by 5 bases; unmatched bases: 4. The CDR3 loop reads CASSSGTGATGELFF. In DNA, the CDR3 is TGCGCCAGCAGCTCCGGGACAGGGGCGACCGGGGAGCTGTTTTTT. Combining the CDR3 with reference TRBV5-1 and TRBJ2-2 gives the whole variable domain KAGVTQTPRYLIKTRGQQVTLSCSPISGHRSVSWYQQTPGQGLQFLFEYFSETQRNKGNFPGRFSGRQFSNSRSEMNVSTLELGDSALYLCASSSGTGATGELFFGEGSRLTVL.

The chain is built from TRBV28 and TRBJ1-3, with D maybe TRBD1 (6 bases). The V end was cut by 5 bases, the J end by 7 bases, with 15 bases between. The CDR3 spans 14 residues. Germline lookup yields CDR1 MDHEN and CDR2 SYDVKM. The CDR3 region is CASSASGTSNTIYF. The CDR3 nucleotides read TGTGCCAGCAGTGCCTCGGGGACATCGAACACCATATATTTT.

The rearrangement uses TRBV28 and TRBJ2-7; 7 bases map to TRBD1. CDR1 and CDR2 (germline): MDHEN, SYDVKM. CDR3 length equals 15 residues. The trim removed 6 bases at V and 0 bases at J, leaving 8 bases unmatched. CDR3 loop: CASRGPGTASYEQYF. CDR3 DNA sequence: TGTGCCAGCAGAGGCCCCGGGACAGCCTCCTACGAGCAGTACTTC. Looking up the rest from reference TRBV28 and TRBJ2-7 gives the full variable domain: DVKVTQSSRYLVKRTGEKVFLECVQDMDHENMFWYRQDPGLGLRLIYFSYDVKMKEKGDIPEGYSVSREKKERFSLILESASTNQTSMYLCASRGPGTASYEQYFGPGTRLTVT.

DNA for the CDR3: TGTGCCAGCAGTTTAGCCGCGGGGCTAGCCTACGAGCAGTACTTC. It specifies CASSLAAGLAYEQYF. The V gene is TRBV27, the J gene TRBJ2-5, with a weak D call TRBD2 (6 bases). Judging by the DNA end, TRBJ2-7 fits better; the J call may be wrong. This CDR3 has 15 residues. Per germline, CDR1 MNHEY and CDR2 SMNVEV (reference sequence).